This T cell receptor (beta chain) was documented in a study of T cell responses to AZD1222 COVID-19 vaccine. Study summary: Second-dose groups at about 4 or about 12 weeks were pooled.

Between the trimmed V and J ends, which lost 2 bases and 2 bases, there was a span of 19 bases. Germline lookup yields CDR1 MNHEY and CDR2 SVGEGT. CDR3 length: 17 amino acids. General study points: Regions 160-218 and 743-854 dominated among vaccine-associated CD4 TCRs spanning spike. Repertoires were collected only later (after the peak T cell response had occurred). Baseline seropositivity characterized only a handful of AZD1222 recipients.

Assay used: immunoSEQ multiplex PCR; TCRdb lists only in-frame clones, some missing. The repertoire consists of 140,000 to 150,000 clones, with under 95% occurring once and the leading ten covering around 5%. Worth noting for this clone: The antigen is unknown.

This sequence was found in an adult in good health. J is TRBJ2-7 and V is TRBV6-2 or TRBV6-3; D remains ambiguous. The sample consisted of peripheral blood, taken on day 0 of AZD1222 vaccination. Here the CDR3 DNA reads TGTGCCAGCAGTTACGAGGTCTGGTCGAGTACTACCTACGAGCAGTACTTC. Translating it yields CASSYEVWSSTTYEQYF.